Described below is a single T cell receptor beta chain sequence and its context. Antigen unknown. Per the germline V gene, CDR1 is MDHEN and CDR2 is SYDVKM. The CDR3 sequence is 14 residues long. Trimming stripped 5 bases from V and 1 base from J, with 11 bases between. Here immunoSEQ multiplex PCR was the method, and the copy in TCRdb shows in-frame clones only, minus some. The data show about 200,000 clones, about 95% seen once. The data stem from a study of T cell responses to AZD1222 COVID-19 vaccine. Study results and limitations: A rise in Spike-specific TCR breadth and depth followed two AZD1222 doses.

V gene TRBV28 combines with J gene TRBJ2-5; D possibly matches TRBD1 or TRBD2 (5 bases each). The clonotype was recovered from an adult who received the MenACWY meningococcal vaccine as a control. Sequences were derived from peripheral blood, sampled 28 days after the second dose of the MenACWY control vaccine. DNA of the CDR3: TGTGCCAGCAGTGGCCTGGGACGCCAAGAGACCCAGTACTTC. Translated: CASSGLGRQETQYF.